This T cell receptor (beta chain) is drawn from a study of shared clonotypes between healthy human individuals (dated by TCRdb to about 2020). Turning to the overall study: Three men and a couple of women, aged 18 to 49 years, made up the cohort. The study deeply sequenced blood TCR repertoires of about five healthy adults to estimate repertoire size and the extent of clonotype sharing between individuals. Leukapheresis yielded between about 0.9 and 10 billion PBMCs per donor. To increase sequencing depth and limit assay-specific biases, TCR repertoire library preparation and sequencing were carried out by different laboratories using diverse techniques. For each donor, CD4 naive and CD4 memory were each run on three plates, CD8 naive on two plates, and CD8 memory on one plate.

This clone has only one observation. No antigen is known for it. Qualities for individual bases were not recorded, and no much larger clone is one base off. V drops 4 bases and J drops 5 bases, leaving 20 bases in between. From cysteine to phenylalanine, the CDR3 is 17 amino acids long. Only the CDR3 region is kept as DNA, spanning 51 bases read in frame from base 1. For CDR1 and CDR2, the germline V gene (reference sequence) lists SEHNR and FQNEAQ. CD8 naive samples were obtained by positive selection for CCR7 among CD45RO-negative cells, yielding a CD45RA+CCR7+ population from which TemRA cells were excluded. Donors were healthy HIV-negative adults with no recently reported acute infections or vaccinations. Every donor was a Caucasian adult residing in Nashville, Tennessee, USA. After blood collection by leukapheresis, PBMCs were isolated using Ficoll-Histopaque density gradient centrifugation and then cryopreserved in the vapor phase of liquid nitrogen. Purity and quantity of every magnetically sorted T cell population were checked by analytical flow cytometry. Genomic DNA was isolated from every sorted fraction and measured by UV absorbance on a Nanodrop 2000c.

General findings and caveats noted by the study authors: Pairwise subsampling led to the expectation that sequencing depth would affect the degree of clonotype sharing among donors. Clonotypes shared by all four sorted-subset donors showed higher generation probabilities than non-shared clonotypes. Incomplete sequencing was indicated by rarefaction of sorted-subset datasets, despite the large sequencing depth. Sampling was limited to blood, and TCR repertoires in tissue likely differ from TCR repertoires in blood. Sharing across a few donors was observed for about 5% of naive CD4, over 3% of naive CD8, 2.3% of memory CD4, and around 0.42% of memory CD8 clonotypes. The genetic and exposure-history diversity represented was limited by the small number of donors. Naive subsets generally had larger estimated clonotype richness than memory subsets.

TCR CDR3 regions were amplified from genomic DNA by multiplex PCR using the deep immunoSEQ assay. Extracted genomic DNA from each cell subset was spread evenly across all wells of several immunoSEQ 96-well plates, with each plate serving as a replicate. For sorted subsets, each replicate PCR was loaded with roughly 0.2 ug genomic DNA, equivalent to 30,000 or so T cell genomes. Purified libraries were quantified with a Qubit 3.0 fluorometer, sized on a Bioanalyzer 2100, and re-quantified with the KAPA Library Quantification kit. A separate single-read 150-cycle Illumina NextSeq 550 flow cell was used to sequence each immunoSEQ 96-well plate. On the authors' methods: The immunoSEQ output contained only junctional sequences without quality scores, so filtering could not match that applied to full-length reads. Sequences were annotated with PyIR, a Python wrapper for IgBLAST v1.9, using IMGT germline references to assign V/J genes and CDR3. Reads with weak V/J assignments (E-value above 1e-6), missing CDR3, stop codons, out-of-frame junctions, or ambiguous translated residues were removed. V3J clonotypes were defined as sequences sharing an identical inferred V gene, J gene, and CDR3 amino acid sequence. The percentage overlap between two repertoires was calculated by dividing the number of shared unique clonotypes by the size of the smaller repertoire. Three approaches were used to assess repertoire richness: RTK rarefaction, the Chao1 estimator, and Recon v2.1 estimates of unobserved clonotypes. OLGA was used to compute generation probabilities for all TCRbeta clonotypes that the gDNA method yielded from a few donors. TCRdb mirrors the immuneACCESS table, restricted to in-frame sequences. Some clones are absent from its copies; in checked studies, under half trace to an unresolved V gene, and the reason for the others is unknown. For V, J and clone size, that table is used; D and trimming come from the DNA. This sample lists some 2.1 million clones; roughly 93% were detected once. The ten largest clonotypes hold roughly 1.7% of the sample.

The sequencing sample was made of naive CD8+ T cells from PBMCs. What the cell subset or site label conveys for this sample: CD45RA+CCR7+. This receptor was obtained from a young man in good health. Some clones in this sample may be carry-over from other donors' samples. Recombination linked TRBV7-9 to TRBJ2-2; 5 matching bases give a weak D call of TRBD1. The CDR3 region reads CASSSVLTGFVTGELFF. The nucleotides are TGTGCCAGCAGCTCAGTCCTCACAGGCTTCGTGACCGGGGAGCTGTTTTTT. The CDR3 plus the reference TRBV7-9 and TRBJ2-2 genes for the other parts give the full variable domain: DTGVSQNPRHKITKRGQNVTFRCDPISEHNRLYWYRQTLGQGPEFLTYFQNEAQLEKSRLLSDRFSAERPKGSFSTLEIQRTEQGDSAMYLCASSSVLTGFVTGELFFGEGSRLTVL.